What follows are 3 T cell receptor beta chains derived from one specimen sequenced in a study of T cell responses to AZD1222 COVID-19 vaccine. Sequencing used immunoSEQ multiplex PCR; TCRdb keeps in-frame clones, though not all of them. The sample lists approximately 92,000 clones, 91% occurring once. The source was peripheral blood, collected on day 0 of AZD1222 vaccination. The origin of the receptors is an adult in good health.

This chain joins TRBV28 and TRBJ2-5; D remains unclear. V was clipped by 8 bases and J by 4 bases, with 8 bases between them. This CDR3 is 11 amino acids long. The germline V gene has CDR1 MDHEN and CDR2 SYDVKM. The CDR3 reads CASGGVETQYF. The CDR3 DNA sequence: TGTGCCAGCGGTGGGGTAGAGACCCAGTACTTC.

This chain links TRBV19 with TRBJ2-3; 11 bases line up with TRBD2. Germline V gene lookup returns CDR1 LNHDA and CDR2 SQIVND (reference sequence). The CDR3 has 21 residues. V shed 2 bases and J 5 bases; nucleotides not matched to a gene: 21. The CDR3 is CASSIPFPKGTSGSLIDTQYF. The DNA of the CDR3 is TGTGCCAGTAGTATACCCTTTCCGAAGGGAACTAGCGGGAGTCTAATAGATACGCAGTATTTT.

This clone has just a few counts. The CDR3: CASSVARQGRDSPLHF. In nucleotides, the CDR3 is TGTGCCAGCAGCGTAGCGAGACAGGGTAGGGATTCACCCCTCCACTTT. The gene calls are TRBV9 and TRBJ1-6; 7 bases are a match to TRBD1. Germline CDR1 reads SGDLS; CDR2 reads YYNGEE. J gave up 8 bases and V 0 bases, and 8 bases lay outside the gene matches. CDR3 length equals 16 residues.